These T cell receptor beta chains were read from a single sample in a study of blood T cell repertoires in COVID-19. Sequencing used immunoSEQ multiplex PCR; TCRdb keeps in-frame clones, though not all of them. The sample has 450,000 or so clones; roughly 89% are singletons. Sequenced input: peripheral blood. These receptors came from a young man with COVID-19, enrolled during active disease. Each CDR3 is given with its conserved first and last residue. The D gene is left open where the match is weak. Clone size is stated in some rows and not others, as once, few, many or a class when expanded.

clone size,D gene,V gene,J gene,CDR3 protein,CDR3 DNA
.,.,TRBV12-3/TRBV12-4,TRBJ2-7,CASRRTTGYEQYF,TGTGCCAGCAGACGCACAACGGGGTACGAGCAGTACTTC
.,.,TRBV12-5,TRBJ1-1,CASGLGQSGSHTEAFF,TGTGCTAGTGGTTTGGGTCAATCCGGGAGTCACACTGAAGCTTTCTTT
.,.,TRBV19,TRBJ2-1,CASKGGAAHNEQFF,TGTGCCAGTAAGGGAGGAGCGGCCCACAATGAGCAGTTCTTC
.,TRBD1,TRBV30,TRBJ2-7,CAWSVRLTPTGGINEQYF,TGTGCCTGGAGTGTACGGCTAACCCCGACAGGGGGCATCAACGAGCAGTACTTC
once,TRBD1,TRBV5-1,TRBJ1-5,CASTNRDRRSNQPQHF,TGCGCCAGCACCAATCGGGACAGGCGAAGCAATCAGCCCCAGCATTTT
.,.,TRBV7-8,TRBJ2-2,CASSGQTANTGELFF,TGTGCCAGCAGCGGGCAGACAGCGAACACCGGGGAGCTGTTTTTT
.,.,TRBV2,TRBJ2-5,CASRRGGRETQYF,TGTGCCAGCAGGAGGGGGGGCCGAGAGACCCAGTACTTC
.,TRBD2,TRBV30,TRBJ2-1,CALPGGPPDYNEQFF,TGTGCCTTGCCGGGAGGGCCTCCGGACTACAATGAGCAGTTCTTC
.,TRBD1,TRBV27,TRBJ1-2,CASSRQGVDYGYTF,TGTGCCAGCAGTCGGCAGGGGGTAGACTATGGCTACACCTTC
.,.,TRBV12-5,TRBJ2-3,CASGLGRTDTQYF,TGTGCTAGTGGTTTGGGGCGCACAGATACGCAGTATTTT
.,TRBD2,TRBV7-9,TRBJ2-3,CASSPGGSWTDTQYF,TGTGCCAGCAGCCCCGGGGGGTCGTGGACAGATACGCAGTATTTT
.,.,TRBV7-9,TRBJ1-1,CASSLVGGWAEAFF,TGTGCCAGCAGCTTAGTTGGGGGCTGGGCTGAAGCTTTCTTT
.,TRBD2,TRBV10-3,TRBJ2-3,CAIRSGGATDTQYF,TGTGCCATCAGAAGCGGGGGGGCGACAGATACGCAGTATTTT
.,TRBD2,TRBV6-5,TRBJ2-3,CASGLGGSIDTQYF,TGTGCCAGTGGCCTCGGCGGGAGCATCGATACGCAGTATTTT
.,TRBD2,TRBV5-4,TRBJ2-5,CASSSKVLAGQETQYF,TGTGCCAGCAGCTCCAAGGTACTAGCGGGTCAAGAGACCCAGTACTTC
.,.,TRBV15,TRBJ1-2,CATSRQLGAGAYGYTF,TGTGCCACCAGCAGACAACTGGGGGCAGGTGCTTATGGCTACACCTTC
.,TRBD1,TRBV7-2,TRBJ2-7,CASSLWDRNYEQYF,TGTGCCAGCAGCTTGTGGGACAGGAACTACGAGCAGTACTTC
.,.,TRBV30,TRBJ1-5,CAWSRGNQPQHF,TGTGCCTGGAGTAGAGGCAATCAGCCCCAGCATTTT
.,.,TRBV19,TRBJ1-6,CASSMIAGRSTYNSPLHF,TGTGCCAGTAGTATGATCGCTGGCCGCTCGACCTATAATTCACCCCTCCACTTT
.,.,TRBV7-9,TRBJ2-1,CASSLLPRNNEQFF,TGTGCCAGCAGCTTACTACCGAGAAACAATGAGCAGTTCTTC
.,.,TRBV27,TRBJ1-2,CASRRGGRDNYGYTF,TGTGCCAGCAGACGGGGGGGCAGGGATAACTATGGCTACACCTTC
.,.,TRBV7-7,TRBJ2-7,CASSLGTSSHEQYF,TGTGCTAGCAGCTTAGGTACTAGCTCGCACGAGCAGTACTTC
.,.,TRBV28,TRBJ2-3,CASSPGIQDTQYF,TGTGCCAGCAGTCCCGGGATCCAAGATACGCAGTATTTT
.,.,TRBV15,TRBJ2-2,CATSRVDGELFF,TGTGCCACCAGCAGAGTAGACGGGGAGCTGTTTTTT
.,.,TRBV5-4,TRBJ2-5,CASRTGLEETQYF,TGTGCCAGCAGGACCGGACTGGAAGAGACCCAGTACTTC
.,.,TRBV5-6,TRBJ2-7,CASSSQGLGEQYF,TGTGCCAGCAGCTCCCAGGGTTTAGGGGAGCAGTACTTC
.,TRBD2,TRBV5-1,TRBJ2-7,CASSRDGTSGYEQYF,TGCGCCAGCAGCCGGGACGGGACTAGCGGCTACGAGCAGTACTTC
.,.,TRBV4-1,TRBJ2-7,CASSQELAQAGAYEQYF,TGCGCCAGCAGCCAAGAGCTGGCACAAGCGGGTGCCTACGAGCAGTACTTC